The 5 T cell receptor beta chains presented below share a single source sample, sequenced in a study of CD8+ T cells in alopecia areata. Extracted RNA was reverse transcribed into cDNA, the sequencing template. Libraries were prepared by immunoSEQ multiplex PCR; TCRdb keeps only in-frame clonotypes and omits some of them. The sample has approximately 180,000 clones; almost 65% are singletons. The sample consisted of CD4+ T cells sorted from blood, taken at week 0. The receptors were gathered from a human donor with alopecia areata.

The CDR3 protein is CASSRDRVRVYGYTF. The CDR3 region has the DNA TGTGCCAGCAGCCGGGACAGGGTCCGGGTCTATGGCTACACCTTC. The V call is TRBV5-6, the J call TRBJ1-2; 9 bases are a match to TRBD1. Germline V lookup: CDR1 SGHDT, CDR2 YYEEEE. V was pared by 4 bases and J by 4 bases, with 8 bases of the junction left unmatched. There are 15 residues in the CDR3. The full variable domain, in which reference TRBV5-6 and TRBJ1-2 provide the parts outside the CDR3, is DAGVTQSPTHLIKTRGQQVTLRCSPKSGHDTVSWYQQALGQGPQFIFQYYEEEERQRGNFPDRFSGHQFPNYSSELNVNALLLGDSALYLCASSRDRVRVYGYTFGSGTRLTVV.

V is TRBV30 and J is TRBJ2-1; no clear D. CDR3 length equals 12 residues. The V end was cut by 2 bases, the J end by 9 bases, with 11 bases between. Germline CDR1 is GTSNPN and CDR2 is SVGIG (reference sequence). CDR3 nucleotide sequence: TGTGCCTGGAGTATGGCGACCCTTGAGCAGTTCTTC. It translates to CAWSMATLEQFF.

This clone was counted only a few times. The rearrangement links TRBV30 to TRBJ2-5, with TRBD1 matching over 9 bases. The CDR3 spans 15 residues. Germline-derived CDR1 and CDR2 are GTSNPN and SVGIG (reference sequence). Trimming cost V 0 bases and J 6 bases; bases outside gene matches: 8. CDR3 sequence (DNA): TGTGCCTGGAGTGTCCTCGGGACAGGGCTGAAGACCCAGTACTTC. Translating gives CAWSVLGTGLKTQYF. Based on the CDR3 plus reference TRBV30 and TRBJ2-5, the full variable domain is SQTIHQWPATLVQPVGSPLSLECTVEGTSNPNLYWYRQAAGRGLQLLFYSVGIGQISSEVPQNLSASRPQDRQFILSSKKLLLSDSGFYLCAWSVLGTGLKTQYFGPGTRLLVL.

The rearrangement uses TRBV30 and TRBJ1-5; TRBD1 might be the D (5 bases). The CDR3 loop spans 13 amino acids. The V end was cut by 3 bases, the J end by 6 bases, with 12 bases between. The germline CDR1 and CDR2 sequences are GTSNPN and SVGIG (reference sequence). CDR3: CAWSVGVSQPQHF. CDR3 DNA sequence: TGTGCCTGGAGCGTAGGGGTGAGTCAGCCCCAGCATTTT.

This clone was observed a few times. The chain carries TRBV4-2 and TRBJ2-2; D perhaps matches TRBD2 (6 bases). The germline V and J ends were trimmed by 4 bases and 6 bases, with 9 bases remaining between them. Germline loops: CDR1 LGHNA, CDR2 YNFKEQ. The CDR3 has 13 amino acids. CDR3 coding DNA: TGTGCCAGCAGCCGCCCGGGGGCCGGGGAGCTGTTTTTT. Translation gives CASSRPGAGELFF.